The entry that follows covers one T cell receptor (beta chain) sequence. The record originates from a study of blood T cell repertoires in COVID-19. Study-level background: Material from acute and convalescent COVID-19 was sourced from the United States, Italy and Spain. The analysed material was cDNA or gDNA that came from T cells, B-cell-depleted T cells, or PBMCs.

The junction had 8 bases not matched to a gene; V was cut back by 6 bases and J by 4 bases. The CDR3 is 15 residues long. Germline V gives CDR1 MNHEY, CDR2 SMNVEV (reference sequence). In the study's own analysis: Amplifying reference gene primers gave estimates of nucleated cell counts. Clones were read by immunoSEQ multiplex PCR, and TCRdb kept only the in-frame ones, dropping some. The V and J calls and clone size are taken from that table; D and trimming were inferred from the DNA. Among approximately 330,000 clones, roughly 85% were seen once, and the ten largest hold about 4%. Clinical history as reported by participants underpinned cohort assignment.

This receptor was identified in a woman aged 40 to 49 with acute COVID-19. Source material: PBMCs or T cells enriched from blood (not recorded which). V usage is TRBV27 and J usage is TRBJ2-3; 9 bases line up with TRBD2. This CDR3 reads CASRGTSRSADTQYF. CDR3 sequence (DNA): TGTGCCAGCAGGGGGACTAGCAGAAGCGCAGATACGCAGTATTTT.